The clone carrying this TCR beta chain was observed a few times. The data are from a study of early T cells in non-severe SARS-CoV-2 infection. This CDR3 is 13 amino acids long. The J segment lost 1 base and the V segment lost 6 bases, leaving 2 bases of the junction unmatched. TCRdb re-analysed the 5' RACE reads in MiXCR, keeping a single row per CDR3 protein. The sample holds roughly 92,000 distinct CDR3 sequences, approximately 12% seen once. This rearrangement joins TRBV12-3 or TRBV12-4 to TRBJ2-5, with 7 nucleotides matching TRBD1. The sequence was collected from an adult who was a healthcare worker with PCR-confirmed SARS-CoV-2 infection or an uninfected control (not recorded which). The sequenced sample was whole blood, obtained at baseline. The CDR3 DNA is TGTGCCAGCAGCTGGGACAGCCAAGAGACCCAGTACTTC. Translating gives CASSWDSQETQYF.